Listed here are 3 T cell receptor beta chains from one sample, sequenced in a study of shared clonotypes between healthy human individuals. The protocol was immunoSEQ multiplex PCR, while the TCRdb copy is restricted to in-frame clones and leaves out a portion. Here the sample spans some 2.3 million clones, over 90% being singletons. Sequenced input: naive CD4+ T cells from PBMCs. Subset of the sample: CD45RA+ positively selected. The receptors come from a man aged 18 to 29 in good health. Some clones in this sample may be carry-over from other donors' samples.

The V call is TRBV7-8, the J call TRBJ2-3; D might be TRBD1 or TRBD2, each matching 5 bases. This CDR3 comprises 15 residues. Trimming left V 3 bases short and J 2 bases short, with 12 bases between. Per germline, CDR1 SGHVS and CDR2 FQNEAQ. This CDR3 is CASSFSGSLTDTQYF. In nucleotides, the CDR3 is TGTGCCAGCAGCTTCTCAGGGAGTCTCACAGATACGCAGTATTTT.

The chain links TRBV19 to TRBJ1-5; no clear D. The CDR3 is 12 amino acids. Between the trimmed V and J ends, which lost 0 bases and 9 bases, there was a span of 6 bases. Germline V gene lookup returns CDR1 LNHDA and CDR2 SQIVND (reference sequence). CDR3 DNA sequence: TGTGCCAGTAGTATAGAACGGCGGCCCCAGCATTTT. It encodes CASSIERRPQHF.

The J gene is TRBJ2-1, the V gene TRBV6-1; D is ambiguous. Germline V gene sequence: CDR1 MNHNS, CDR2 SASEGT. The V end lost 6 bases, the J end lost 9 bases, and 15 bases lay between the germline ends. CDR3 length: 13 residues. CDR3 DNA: TGTGCCAGCAGGGTTCGGAACCCCCTTGAGCAGTTCTTC. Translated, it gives CASRVRNPLEQFF.